Listed here are 30 T cell receptor beta chains from one sample, sequenced in a study of cytomegalovirus exposure and HLA in healthy donors (dated by TCRdb to between 2016 and 2019). Library construction relied on the immunoSEQ multiplex PCR assay. A mixture of 60 forward primers for TCR Vbeta segments and 13 reverse primers for TCR Jbeta segments was used in the multiplex PCR. TCRdb provides this immuneACCESS table in a form limited to in-frame rearrangements. Some clones are lacking; in checked studies, under half of them reflect an unresolved V gene, and why the rest are absent is not known. This sample has roughly 250,000 clones in its table, and around 66% of those were observed once. 2% to 2.5% of the sample is taken by the ten largest. Specimen: PBMCs. The receptors come from a female donor in good health and CMV-seronegative.

CDR3 DNA sequence: TGTGCCAGCTCACCGTCGACTAGCAGGTACGAGCAGTACTTC. It specifies CASSPSTSRYEQYF. V is TRBV18 and J is TRBJ2-7, with TRBD2 matching 7 bases. The V and J ends lost 3 bases and 4 bases, in that order; junction bases with no gene match: 6. The length of the CDR3 is 14 residues. Germline CDR1 and CDR2: KGHSH and LQKENI.

The genes are TRBV2 and TRBJ2-1, with 10 bases aligning to TRBD1. J lost 3 bases, V lost 8 bases, and 7 bases had no gene match. Germline CDR1 reads SNHLY; CDR2 reads FYNNEI. The CDR3 contains 15 residues. This CDR3 reads CASGSGQGDYNEQFF. The CDR3 DNA reads TGTGCCAGCGGTTCAGGACAGGGGGACTACAATGAGCAGTTCTTC.

The chain carries TRBV7-3 and TRBJ2-1; D might be TRBD2 (5 bases). The CDR3 length is 16 residues. With 5 bases removed from V and 0 bases from J, the gap between germline ends came to 14 bases. From germline, CDR1 is SGHTA and CDR2 FQGTGA. The DNA of the CDR3 is TGTGCCAGCAGCCCGCAAGCGGATCCCTCCTACAATGAGCAGTTCTTC. Residues: CASSPQADPSYNEQFF.

The table lists this clone with a few counts. This sequence joins TRBV6-1 and TRBJ2-7; D gene unclear. The CDR3 contains 11 residues. The germline gives CDR1 MNHNS, CDR2 SASEGT. Trimming shortened V by 4 bases and J by 2 bases, and 3 bases separated the two germline ends. The CDR3 sequence: CASSVTYEQYF. CDR3 sequence (DNA): TGTGCCAGCAGTGTCACCTACGAGCAGTACTTC.

The genes are TRBV27 and TRBJ1-5; TRBD1 agrees at 8 bases. This CDR3 comprises 15 residues. Unmatched junction bases numbered 8, after V lost 6 bases and J lost 4 bases. CDR1 and CDR2 from the germline V gene are MNHEY and SMNVEV (reference sequence). CDR3 in DNA: TGTGCCAGCAGGGGGGAGACAGGGGCAAATCAGCCCCAGCATTTT. Amino acid sequence: CASRGETGANQPQHF.

This chain joins TRBV10-1 and TRBJ2-2; 7 bases fit TRBD2. This CDR3 comprises 15 residues. The ends lost 4 bases at V and 5 bases at J; junction bases unmatched: 7. Germline V CDR1 and CDR2: WNHNN, SYGVQD (reference sequence). CDR3 in amino acids: CASSGGGSGTGELFF. CDR3 DNA: TGCGCCAGCAGTGGAGGCGGGAGTGGTACCGGGGAGCTGTTTTTT.

The V call is TRBV5-1, the J call TRBJ1-1; tentative D call: TRBD1 (5 bases). The V end lost 4 bases, the J end lost 1 base, and 23 bases lay between the germline ends. The CDR3 is 18 residues long. The germline gives CDR1 SGHRS, CDR2 YFSETQ. The CDR3 coding sequence is TGCGCCAGCAGCGGAAGCAGGGCATCATACTTGGGGAACACTGAAGCTTTCTTT. The encoded protein is CASSGSRASYLGNTEAFF.

About this clone: The same CDR3 arises from other DNA sequences in this sample as well. The rearrangement links TRBV7-9 to TRBJ2-7; 7 bases match TRBD2. V shed 5 bases and J 7 bases; nucleotides not matched to a gene: 5. The CDR3 is 12 residues long. Germline V gene lookup returns CDR1 SEHNR and CDR2 FQNEAQ (reference sequence). CDR3 nucleotides: TGTGCCAGCAGCCCCGGGGGGTATGAGCAGTACTTC. It translates to CASSPGGYEQYF.

CDR3 sequence: CASSLLDRGFDTEAFF. The CDR3 DNA sequence: TGTGCCAGCAGCTTGCTTGACAGGGGTTTTGACACTGAAGCTTTCTTT. The chain recombines TRBV5-6 with TRBJ1-1, with 8 bases matching TRBD1. The germline CDR1 and CDR2 sequences are SGHDT and YYEEEE. With V trimmed by 1 base and J by 3 bases, 8 bases remained unmatched. The CDR3 extends over 16 amino acids.

V is TRBV15 and J is TRBJ2-7; weak D call: TRBD2 (6 bases). This CDR3 region has 17 residues. Trimming took 0 bases from V and 3 from J, leaving 18 bases between them. In germline, CDR1 is LNHNV, CDR2 YYDKDF (reference sequence). The chain's CDR3 is CATSREGGRVGVYEQYF. Written as DNA, the CDR3 is TGTGCCACCAGCAGAGAGGGGGGTCGGGTGGGAGTCTACGAGCAGTACTTC.

V usage is TRBV6-5 and J usage is TRBJ1-2, with D unresolved. Germline CDR1 MNHEY, CDR2 SVGAGI. This CDR3 spans 16 amino acids. The V gene lost 4 bases and the J gene lost 4 bases, with 19 bases spanning the gap. DNA of the CDR3: TGTGCCAGCAGTTCCCCAATCCCGCAGGCTGGCTATGGCTACACCTTC. Protein: CASSSPIPQAGYGYTF.

The rearrangement joins TRBV7-9 to TRBJ2-1; D possibly corresponds to TRBD2 (6 bases). CDR1 is SEHNR, CDR2 FQNEAQ, per germline (reference sequence). Deletions cut 0 bases from V and 4 bases from J, with 7 bases between. This CDR3 is built from 14 residues. This chain's CDR3 is CASSLAGTYNEQFF. CDR3 DNA: TGTGCCAGCAGCTTAGCGGGGACTTACAATGAGCAGTTCTTC.

CDR3 protein: CASSLGYGAHEQYF. The CDR3 nucleotides are TGTGCCAGCAGCTTAGGGTATGGGGCCCACGAGCAGTACTTC. The chain employs TRBV11-2 and TRBJ2-7; weak D call: TRBD1 (5 bases). Trimming cost V 1 base and J 5 bases, with 12 bases left between them. This CDR3 spans 14 amino acids. Germline CDR1 reads SGHAT; CDR2 reads FQNNGV. Full variable domain (outside the CDR3, taken from reference TRBV11-2 and TRBJ2-7): EAGVAQSPRYKIIEKRQSVAFWCNPISGHATLYWYQQILGQGPKLLIQFQNNGVVDDSQLPKDRFSAERLKGVDSTLKIQPAKLEDSAVYLCASSLGYGAHEQYFGPGTRLTVT.

A few counts support this clone. The chain carries TRBV6-1 and TRBJ1-3; D unresolved. CDR3 length: 16 residues. V lost 0 bases to trimming and J lost 2 bases, with 11 bases between them. The V gene's germline CDR1 is MNHNS and CDR2 SASEGT. The CDR3 DNA reads TGTGCCAGCAGTGAAGCTCTCACAGACACTGGAAACACCATATATTTT. Its protein is CASSEALTDTGNTIYF.

The chain joins TRBV11-2 to TRBJ1-1; TRBD1 matches 8 bases. CDR1 and CDR2 (germline): SGHAT, FQNNGV. This CDR3 is 17 amino acids long. V lost 1 base and J lost 0; bases outside the gene matches: 7. The CDR3 reads CASSLGRRQGLNTEAFF. DNA of the CDR3: TGTGCCAGCAGCTTAGGTCGGCGACAGGGGTTGAACACTGAAGCTTTCTTT.

V and J are TRBV6-5 and TRBJ2-2; 7 bases match TRBD2. The CDR3 has 13 residues. V lost 10 bases to trimming and J lost 5 bases; unmatched junction nucleotides: 7. Per the germline V gene, CDR1 is MNHEY and CDR2 is SVGAGI. CDR3 sequence (DNA): TGTGCCACCCGGGAGGAGGGGACCGGGGAGCTGTTTTTT. Its protein product is CATREEGTGELFF.

The chain couples TRBV10-3 to TRBJ2-7; TRBD2 matches at 10 bases. J was trimmed by 4 bases and V by 3 bases; bases with no gene match: 12. This CDR3 region has 17 residues. CDR1 ENHRY and CDR2 SYGVKD come from the germline V gene. DNA for the CDR3: TGTGCCATCAGTGATGGGGGAAGGGCTAGCGGGAGTTACGAGCAGTACTTC. It yields the protein CAISDGGRASGSYEQYF.

The J gene is TRBJ2-1, the V gene TRBV29-1; D is possibly TRBD2 (5 bases). The CDR3 contains 11 residues. CDR1 is SQVTM and CDR2 is ANQGSEA in the germline V gene. Trimming pared 4 bases from V and 8 bases from J, leaving 9 bases between. The CDR3 loop reads CSVVLAHEQFF. The CDR3 bases are TGCAGCGTTGTTCTAGCCCATGAGCAGTTCTTC.

This chain uses TRBV6-1 with TRBJ1-6; D perhaps matches TRBD1 (5 bases). V lost 2 bases, J lost 8 bases, and 16 bases lay in between. Germline CDR1 reads MNHNS; CDR2 reads SASEGT. The CDR3 spans 16 residues. CDR3 nucleotides: TGTGCCAGCAGTGAATTTGAGGAGGGGAGGGATTCACCCCTCCACTTT. Its translation is CASSEFEEGRDSPLHF.

The rearrangement joins TRBV28 to TRBJ1-4, with D tentatively TRBD1 (5 bases). Per the germline V gene, CDR1 is MDHEN and CDR2 is SYDVKM. Trimming shortened V by 6 bases and J by 7 bases, and 12 bases separated the two germline ends. This CDR3 is built from 13 residues. In DNA, the CDR3 is TGTGCCAGCAGGCGACAGTCTAGTGAAAAACTGTTTTTT. Protein sequence: CASRRQSSEKLFF.

The DNA of the CDR3 is TGTGCCAGCAGCTTAGCCCTAGCTTCCTTCTACACCTACGAGCAGTACTTC. This codes for CASSLALASFYTYEQYF. V is TRBV11-3 and J is TRBJ2-7; a weak D match, TRBD2 (5 bases). Germline CDR1 SGHNT, CDR2 YENEEA. Trimming took 1 base from V and 2 from J, leaving 18 bases between them. The CDR3 length is 17 residues.

This chain links TRBV5-1 with TRBJ2-5, with 7 bases matching TRBD2. The V segment lost 3 bases and the J segment 5 bases; nucleotides outside the gene matches: 13. This CDR3 has 16 residues. From germline, CDR1 is SGHRS and CDR2 YFSETQ. In DNA, the CDR3 is TGCGCCAGCAGCTCCGGGAGCGGGAACGGTATCGAGACCCAGTACTTC. Protein: CASSSGSGNGIETQYF.

This clone occurred a few times. V and J are TRBV11-3 and TRBJ2-3; D is undetermined. Germline V gives CDR1 SGHNT, CDR2 YENEEA. This CDR3 is 12 amino acids long. Trimming removed 1 base at V and 5 bases at J, with 4 bases between. The CDR3 spells CASSLGIDTQYF. The CDR3 DNA is TGTGCCAGCAGCTTAGGTATAGATACGCAGTATTTT.

V gene TRBV5-4 combines with J gene TRBJ2-7; 7 bases are shared with TRBD2. The length of the CDR3 is 16 residues. The V gene's germline CDR1 is SGHNT and CDR2 YYREEE (reference sequence). After removal of 1 base from V and 5 bases from J, the junction contained 12 bases not matched to a gene. Written as DNA, the CDR3 is TGTGCCAGCAGCTTGTCGCGTCCGGGAGGTAGCGACGAGCAGTACTTC. Translated, it gives CASSLSRPGGSDEQYF.

This rearrangement joins TRBV11-3 to TRBJ1-1; D gene uncertain. The germline V gene encodes CDR1 SGHNT and CDR2 YENEEA. The CDR3 length is 13 residues. V lost 5 bases and J lost 6, with 13 bases in between. The CDR3 reads CASSPTGGPEAFF. CDR3 nucleotides: TGTGCCAGCAGCCCGACGGGAGGCCCTGAAGCTTTCTTT.

V gene TRBV5-1 combines with J gene TRBJ1-4; D unresolved. From germline, CDR1 is SGHRS and CDR2 YFSETQ. This CDR3 has 15 residues. The V and J ends lost 5 bases and 8 bases respectively, with 19 bases between them. Here the CDR3 reads CASSRRAGSAEKLFF. In DNA, the CDR3 is TGCGCCAGCAGTCGAAGAGCAGGTTCTGCGGAAAAACTGTTTTTT.

V usage is TRBV5-1 and J usage is TRBJ1-1; no clear D. There are 15 residues in the CDR3. V gave up 4 bases and J gave up 4 bases, with 17 bases separating them. Germline lookup yields CDR1 SGHRS and CDR2 YFSETQ. The CDR3 nucleotides are TGCGCCAGCAGCCCCATCGACAACCGCGTCACTGAAGCTTTCTTT. The encoded protein is CASSPIDNRVTEAFF.

This clone occurred once. The chain uses TRBV27 and TRBJ2-7; perhaps TRBD1 as D (6 bases). Trimming took 5 bases from V and 4 from J, leaving 15 bases between them. From germline, CDR1 is MNHEY and CDR2 SMNVEV (reference sequence). The CDR3 runs to 14 residues. The CDR3 nucleotides read TGTGCCAGCAGTCCAGGGACACATCTTTACGAGCAGTACTTC. Translating gives CASSPGTHLYEQYF.

The V and J genes are TRBV2 and TRBJ2-5; a weak D match, TRBD1 (6 bases). The J call could be wrong; TRBJ2-7 is a better fit for the DNA end. The CDR3 has 12 residues. Germline loops: CDR1 SNHLY, CDR2 FYNNEI. The CDR3 loop reads CASGTTVLEQYF. The CDR3 DNA reads TGTGCCAGCGGGACAACCGTCCTCGAGCAGTACTTC.

This chain joins TRBV18 and TRBJ2-5; possibly TRBD1 for D (5 bases). CDR3 length: 12 residues. The germline V and J ends were trimmed by 1 base and 5 bases, with 5 bases remaining between them. CDR1 and CDR2 (germline): KGHSH, LQKENI. Written as DNA, the CDR3 is TGTGCCAGCTCACCACAGGGGGAGACCCAGTACTTC. This encodes CASSPQGETQYF.